The next 4 T cell receptor beta chains were all read from a single sample in a study of OX40 agonist ivuxolimab in advanced cancers. Clones were sequenced by immunoSEQ multiplex PCR, and TCRdb holds only the in-frame ones, with some missing. The sample has 15,000 to 20,000 clones, approximately 85% seen once. The material was CD4+ or CD8+ T cells sorted from blood, obtained in a trial of the OX40 agonist ivuxolimab. The source is an adult with an advanced solid tumor such as melanoma, head and neck, liver or kidney cancer.

The rearrangement uses TRBV7-8 and TRBJ2-1, with 12 bases fitting TRBD2. V dropped 5 bases and J dropped 4; count of bases not matched to a gene: 6. This CDR3 contains 16 residues. Germline lookup yields CDR1 SGHVS and CDR2 FQNEAQ. DNA for the CDR3: TGTGCCAGCAGCCTCTTGACTAGCGGGAGTTACAATGAGCAGTTCTTC. This sequence encodes CASSLLTSGSYNEQFF.

The chain recombines TRBV6-6 with TRBJ2-3; D is unresolved. There are 11 residues in the CDR3. V gave up 6 bases and J gave up 8 bases, with 9 bases separating them. CDR1 and CDR2 (germline): MNHNY, SVGAGI (reference sequence). The CDR3 region has the DNA TGTGCCAGCAGCCCCTCGCGTACGCAGTATTTT. It specifies CASSPSRTQYF.

The V gene is TRBV23-1, the J gene TRBJ2-1; TRBD2 aligns across 8 bases. TRBV23-1 is flagged as an ORF with uncertain function. This CDR3 has 15 amino acids. J gave up 2 bases and V 2 bases, and 2 bases lay outside the gene matches. CDR3 in DNA: TGCGCCAGCAGTCAACCGGGAGGGGCCTACAATGAGCAGTTCTTC. Its protein is CASSQPGGAYNEQFF.

This clone was found once. V and J are TRBV5-1 and TRBJ1-3; 7 bases are shared with TRBD1. CDR1 and CDR2 (germline): SGHRS, YFSETQ. The CDR3 has 14 amino acids. Trimming removed 3 bases from V and 3 bases from J; junction bases left unmatched: 3. The CDR3 spells CASSWTGSGNTIYF. CDR3 nucleotide sequence: TGCGCCAGCAGCTGGACAGGTAGTGGAAACACCATATATTTT.